This TCR beta chain is drawn from a study of graft-versus-host responses after intestinal transplantation. About the research overall: Grafts were multivisceral, liver-intestinal, or isolated intestinal. Anti-thymocyte globulin induction was given to all recipients, followed by tacrolimus and steroids for around three years.

Broader study findings: Some patients had graft-donor T cell macrochimerism. In their allografts, the ratios of graft-versus-host to host-versus-graft T cell clones were high. GvH clones surfaced in recipient marrow, some emerging earlier in ileum or blood.

In the case of this clone: Its antigen is still unknown.

Germline CDR1 and CDR2: MDHEN and SYDVKM. The CDR3 length is 16 residues. The V and J ends lost 5 bases and 5 bases respectively, with 21 bases between them. Produced via immunoSEQ multiplex PCR; TCRdb's table is partial and in-frame only. This sample has 99,000 or so clones; 85% to 95% occur once, and the top ten carry approximately 0.064%. The chain couples TRBV28 to TRBJ1-2; D not certain. This material consisted of unstimulated CD8+ T cells sorted from spleen or lymph node cells, taken before transplant. The clonotype originates from a human donor who was the organ donor for an intestinal transplant. The CDR3 sequence: CASSARPGRMGYGYTF. The DNA of the CDR3 is TGTGCCAGCAGTGCCCGACCGGGAAGGATGGGATATGGCTACACCTTC.